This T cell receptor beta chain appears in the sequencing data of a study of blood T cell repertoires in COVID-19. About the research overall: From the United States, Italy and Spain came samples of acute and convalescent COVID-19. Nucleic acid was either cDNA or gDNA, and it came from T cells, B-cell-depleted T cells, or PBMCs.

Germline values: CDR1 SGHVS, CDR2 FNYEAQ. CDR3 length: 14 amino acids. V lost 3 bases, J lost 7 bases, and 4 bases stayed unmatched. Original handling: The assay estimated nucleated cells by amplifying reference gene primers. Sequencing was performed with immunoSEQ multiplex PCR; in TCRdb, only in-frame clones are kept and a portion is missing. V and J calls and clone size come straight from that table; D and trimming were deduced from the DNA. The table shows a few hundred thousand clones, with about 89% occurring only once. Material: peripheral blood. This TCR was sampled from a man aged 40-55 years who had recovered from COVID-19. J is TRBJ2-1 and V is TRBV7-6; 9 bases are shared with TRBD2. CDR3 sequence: CASSFLSGRNEQFF. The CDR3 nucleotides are TGTGCCAGCAGCTTCCTTAGCGGGAGAAATGAGCAGTTCTTC.